The clone carrying this TCR beta chain has only a few counts. Its antigen is not known. TCRdb re-derived calls from the 5' RACE reads in MiXCR, one entry per CDR3 protein. The table lists just under 550,000 distinct CDR3 sequences, roughly 20% of them singletons. The data were obtained in a study of T-cell memory formation after mild COVID-19. Overall study context: Clusters were largely donor specific. Study conclusions and caveats: Nothing confirmed that second-wave clones peaking on day 37 were specific for SARS-CoV-2. Contracting CD4+ clones were located mainly in CM and EM, and CD8+ clones in EMRA.

Germline values: CDR1 LGHDT, CDR2 YNNKEL (reference sequence). This CDR3 is built from 17 residues. With 4 bases removed from V and 2 bases from J, the gap between germline ends came to 21 bases. The J gene is TRBJ2-7, the V gene TRBV3-1; tentatively, D is TRBD2 (7 bases). Sequencing was carried out using PBMCs or a T cell subset sorted from them (not recorded which). The receptor comes from an adult woman who had mild COVID-19 (a few samples of this study predate the infection). Cell type and time point are not known. CDR3 region: CASSPLGRGGLTYEQYF. In DNA form, the CDR3 reads TGTGCCAGCAGCCCTCTGGGGCGCGGGGGCCTTACCTACGAGCAGTACTTC.